The source of this T cell receptor (beta chain) is a study of post-analysis software for immune sequencing data. Study overall: Recorded disease courses covered relapsing-remitting, secondary progressive and progressive-relapsing multiple sclerosis. Some patients had no subtype annotation. Study findings and constraints: With TRBV5-6, TRBV5-1 and TRBV20-1 included, about five TRBV segments were more frequent in patients than in controls. Samples sharing a preparation batch grouped tightly together when assessed by F measure. A significant reduction in normalized Chao1 diversity was observed in multiple sclerosis patients versus controls.

This clonotype was detected only a few times. As yet, its antigen is unknown. Each TCR beta cDNA library carried unique molecular identifiers. Once about 0.95 to 10 million T cells were used, some 500,000 cDNA molecules resulted. TCRdb processed the PCR reads anew with MiXCR; each CDR3 protein has one entry. The table records hundreds of thousands of distinct CDR3 sequences, around 64% of them present only once. V was clipped by 6 bases and J by 3 bases, with 21 bases between them. Looked up from germline, CDR1 is DFQATT and CDR2 is SNEGSKA (reference sequence). The CDR3 length is 16 residues. This chain uses TRBV20-1 with TRBJ2-1; D uncertain. The sequence derives from a girl aged 2 to 10 with multiple sclerosis. Material: blood. The DNA of the CDR3 is TGCAGTGCCGGAGCACCTAGAGGCCTATTCTACAATGAGCAGTTCTTC. This gives the protein CSAGAPRGLFYNEQFF.